These 23 T cell receptor beta chains originate from one sample sequenced in a study of beta chain features in type 1 diabetes. Notes on the study in general: Type 1 diabetes patients had TCRB CDR3s that were shorter (moderately but significantly so) in all four CD4+ subsets.

Reverse transcription of all isolated RNA meant that expressed TCRB transcripts were sequenced. The repertoire was sequenced with immunoSEQ multiplex PCR; TCRdb's copy has only in-frame clones and lacks some. The table has more than 300,000 clones, around 12% seen once. No cognate antigen is known for these TCRs. The sequenced material came from naive CD4+ T cells from blood. The receptors stem from a woman aged 18-29 years with type 1 diabetes.

The rearrangement uses TRBV7-2 and TRBJ2-5; D unclear. This CDR3 comprises 11 residues. V gave up 4 bases and J gave up 5 bases, with 5 bases separating them. From germline, CDR1 is SGHTA and CDR2 FQGNSA. For the CDR3, the DNA is TGTGCCAGCAGCTACAAGGAGACCCAGTACTTC. Protein product: CASSYKETQYF. Based on the CDR3 plus reference TRBV7-2 and TRBJ2-5, the full variable domain is GAGVSQSPSNKVTEKGKDVELRCDPISGHTALYWYRQSLGQGLEFLIYFQGNSAPDKSGLPSDRFSAERTGGSVSTLTIQRTQQEDSAVYLCASSYKETQYFGPGTRLLVL.

J is TRBJ2-2 and V is TRBV9; 11 nucleotides agree with TRBD2. V shed 6 bases and J 3 bases; nucleotides not matched to a gene: 4. The CDR3 has 15 residues. Germline CDR1 SGDLS, CDR2 YYNGEE. The CDR3: CASTWGLADTGELFF. In nucleotides, the CDR3 is TGTGCCAGCACTTGGGGACTAGCGGACACCGGGGAGCTGTTTTTT.

The rearrangement joins TRBV7-2 to TRBJ1-5; no firm D call. V lost 2 bases, J lost 7 bases, and 21 bases lay in between. The CDR3 has 17 amino acids. From germline, CDR1 is SGHTA and CDR2 FQGNSA. This CDR3 reads CASSLYFPQTSGQPQHF. Here the CDR3 DNA reads TGTGCCAGCAGCTTATATTTCCCCCAAACGTCGGGGCAGCCCCAGCATTTT.

This clone showed up just a few times. The CDR3 DNA sequence: TGTGCCAGCAAGGCGGGGGGCTCCTACAATGAGCAGTTCTTC. Amino acids: CASKAGGSYNEQFF. This rearrangement joins TRBV11-3 to TRBJ2-1; 8 bases line up with TRBD2. CDR1 is SGHNT and CDR2 is YENEEA in the germline V gene. J gave up 0 bases and V 7 bases, and 2 bases lay outside the gene matches. The CDR3 runs 14 residues.

This clone came up a few times. The rearrangement links TRBV7-9 to TRBJ2-1; 15 bases align to TRBD2. The J segment lost 9 bases and the V segment lost 3 bases, leaving 6 bases of the junction unmatched. This CDR3 has 16 residues. Germline-derived CDR1 and CDR2 are SEHNR and FQNEAQ (reference sequence). CDR3 DNA: TGTGCCAGCAGCTTCAGCGGGACTAGCGGGAGGATTGAGCAGTTCTTC. It is translated as CASSFSGTSGRIEQFF.

This clone was observed a few times. V gene TRBV5-1 combines with J gene TRBJ2-5; 10 nucleotides match TRBD2. The CDR3 runs to 15 residues. V gave up 0 bases and J gave up 5 bases; unmatched junction bases: 4. Germline loops: CDR1 SGHRS, CDR2 YFSETQ. CDR3 sequence: CASSLASGGVETQYF. As DNA, the CDR3 is TGCGCCAGCAGCTTGGCTAGCGGGGGAGTTGAGACCCAGTACTTC.

The rearrangement uses TRBV30 and TRBJ2-5; perhaps TRBD1 as D (5 bases). The end of the DNA fits TRBJ2-7 better, so the J call may be wrong. The CDR3 is made up of 12 amino acids. CDR1 GTSNPN and CDR2 SVGIG come from the germline V gene (reference sequence). CDR3 region: CAWSVPGYEQYF. CDR3 nucleotides: TGTGCCTGGAGTGTACCAGGGTACGAGCAGTACTTC.

The chain carries TRBV28 and TRBJ1-2, with TRBD1 identical over 8 bases. This CDR3 has 14 residues. Looked up from germline, CDR1 is MDHEN and CDR2 is SYDVKM. Losses at the gene ends were 5 bases for V and 8 bases for J; bases not matched to a gene: 10. The DNA for the CDR3 is TGTGCCAGCAGTCCTGGGACAGGAGTAGGGGGCTACACCTTC. Residues: CASSPGTGVGGYTF.

This chain uses TRBV30 with TRBJ1-2; no clear D. This CDR3 is 12 amino acids long. V shed 0 bases and J shed 5 bases, with 7 bases lying between them. CDR1 and CDR2 from the germline V gene are GTSNPN and SVGIG (reference sequence). Here the CDR3 DNA reads TGTGCCTGGAGTGTAGCGAGATATGGCTACACCTTC. Translation gives CAWSVARYGYTF. Full variable domain (missing parts from reference TRBV30 and TRBJ1-2): SQTIHQWPATLVQPVGSPLSLECTVEGTSNPNLYWYRQAAGRGLQLLFYSVGIGQISSEVPQNLSASRPQDRQFILSSKKLLLSDSGFYLCAWSVARYGYTFGSGTRLTVV.

This chain links TRBV7-8 with TRBJ2-3; D unresolved. The CDR3 runs to 15 residues. Trimming removed 2 bases at V and 1 base at J, with 10 bases between. CDR1 SGHVS and CDR2 FQNEAQ come from the germline V gene. CDR3 sequence: CASSLLSSRTDTQYF. The CDR3, as DNA: TGTGCCAGCAGCTTACTTAGCAGCCGCACAGATACGCAGTATTTT.

This clone occurred a few times. The chain employs TRBV4-3 and TRBJ1-1, with D possibly TRBD1 on 5 matching bases. The CDR3 is 15 amino acids. Germline CDR1 is LGHNA and CDR2 is YSLEER. Trimming removed 0 bases from V and 1 base from J, with 9 bases in between. The CDR3 loop reads CASSQDLQGNTEAFF. The DNA for the CDR3 is TGCGCCAGCAGCCAAGACCTTCAGGGGAACACTGAAGCTTTCTTT.

The V call is TRBV20-1, the J call TRBJ2-5; D gene ambiguous. The CDR3 has 11 residues. Looked up from germline, CDR1 is DFQATT and CDR2 is SNEGSKA (reference sequence). The germline V and J ends were trimmed by 6 bases and 5 bases, with 10 bases remaining between them. This CDR3 is CSARSQETQYF. The CDR3 nucleotides read TGCAGTGCCCGGAGTCAGGAGACCCAGTACTTC.

This clone was observed a handful of times. V gene TRBV25-1 combines with J gene TRBJ2-3, with TRBD2 matching 7 bases. The CDR3 is 16 amino acids. CDR1 MGHDK and CDR2 SYGVNS come from the germline V gene. Trimming at V came to 4 bases and at J to 0 bases, leaving 7 bases not matched to a gene. The chain's CDR3 is CASSVGLAASTDTQYF. The DNA for the CDR3 is TGTGCCAGCAGTGTGGGGCTAGCGGCGAGCACAGATACGCAGTATTTT.

CDR3 sequence reads: CASSPAGTSGQETQYF. The CDR3 nucleotides read TGCGCCAGCAGCCCCGCAGGGACTAGCGGACAAGAGACCCAGTACTTC. This chain joins TRBV5-1 and TRBJ2-5, with TRBD2 matching over 11 bases. Germline assignment: CDR1 SGHRS and CDR2 YFSETQ. The CDR3 covers 16 residues. The V gene end was trimmed by 4 bases and the J gene end by 2 bases; junction bases not matched to a gene: 7.

This clone was found a few times. The rearrangement joins TRBV30 to TRBJ2-2; D is possibly TRBD1 (6 bases). This CDR3 contains 13 residues. V lost 3 bases and J lost 6, with 11 bases in between. The germline V gene has CDR1 GTSNPN and CDR2 SVGIG (reference sequence). Here the CDR3 reads CAWSHTGPGELFF. The CDR3 nucleotides are TGTGCCTGGAGCCATACAGGGCCCGGGGAGCTGTTTTTT. Using reference TRBV30 and TRBJ2-2 for the parts outside the CDR3, the full variable domain is SQTIHQWPATLVQPVGSPLSLECTVEGTSNPNLYWYRQAAGRGLQLLFYSVGIGQISSEVPQNLSASRPQDRQFILSSKKLLLSDSGFYLCAWSHTGPGELFFGEGSRLTVL.

The chain links TRBV7-9 to TRBJ2-7; tentatively, D is TRBD2 (5 bases). Trimming stripped 5 bases from V and 3 bases from J, with 17 bases between. This CDR3 has 15 amino acids. Germline V gene sequence: CDR1 SEHNR, CDR2 FQNEAQ (reference sequence). For the CDR3, the DNA is TGTGCCAGCAGCCCCTGGTCTAGCACCAGCTACGAGCAGTACTTC. Its translation is CASSPWSSTSYEQYF.

The V gene is TRBV7-2, the J gene TRBJ2-7; D is undetermined. Trimming took off 1 base at V and 0 bases at J, with 13 bases between the two ends. This CDR3 region has 16 residues. Germline-derived CDR1 and CDR2 are SGHTA and FQGNSA. The CDR3 nucleotides are TGTGCCAGCAGCTTAGAAGACATCCCGAGCTCCTACGAGCAGTACTTC. It codes for CASSLEDIPSSYEQYF.

The chain links TRBV9 to TRBJ2-7, with D tentatively TRBD1 (5 bases). The length of the CDR3 is 15 residues. CDR1 and CDR2 (germline): SGDLS, YYNGEE. Trimming removed 4 bases at V and 0 bases at J, with 14 bases between. In DNA, the CDR3 is TGTGCCAGCAGCCCACATGAGGACATCTCCTACGAGCAGTACTTC. This codes for CASSPHEDISYEQYF. Variable domain in full (rest from reference TRBV9 and TRBJ2-7): DSGVTQTPKHLITATGQRVTLRCSPRSGDLSVYWYQQSLDQGLQFLIQYYNGEERAKGNILERFSAQQFPDLHSELNLSSLELGDSALYFCASSPHEDISYEQYFGPGTRLTVT.

The chain employs TRBV28 and TRBJ2-1; TRBD2 matches 7 bases. This CDR3 has 16 amino acids. From germline, CDR1 is MDHEN and CDR2 SYDVKM. V gave up 6 bases and J gave up 3 bases; unmatched junction bases: 11. The DNA of the CDR3 is TGTGCCAGCAGGGCTTCGGGGGGAGAGGTCTACAATGAGCAGTTCTTC. Encoded protein: CASRASGGEVYNEQFF.

This clone was detected only a few times. V is TRBV29-1 and J is TRBJ2-5; no reliable D call. The CDR3 totals 12 residues. CDR1 is SQVTM and CDR2 is ANQGSEA in the germline V gene. Trimming cost V 5 bases and J 7 bases, with 14 bases left between them. The CDR3: CSVPFGEGTQYF. CDR3 bases: TGCAGCGTTCCTTTCGGAGAAGGGACCCAGTACTTC.

This clone was counted a few times. This chain connects TRBV13 to TRBJ2-7, with D possibly being TRBD1 (6 bases). Germline V gives CDR1 PRHDT, CDR2 FYEKMQ (reference sequence). CDR3 size: 14 residues. V was trimmed by 4 bases and J by 1 base, leaving 11 bases between them. The CDR3, as DNA: TGTGCCAGCAGCTCCCCGAGGGGGTCCTACGAGCAGTACTTC. This sequence encodes CASSSPRGSYEQYF.

This clone was picked up a small number of times. The V gene is TRBV10-3, the J gene TRBJ2-7; TRBD2 matches 11 bases. This CDR3 comprises 14 residues. V was pared by 3 bases and J by 4 bases, with 2 bases of the junction left unmatched. CDR1 is ENHRY, CDR2 SYGVKD, per germline. The CDR3 loop reads CAISEGTSGYEQYF. DNA of the CDR3: TGTGCCATCAGTGAAGGGACTAGCGGTTACGAGCAGTACTTC.

This clone came up a few times. This sample includes further DNA sequences coding for the same CDR3. V and J are TRBV30 and TRBJ1-1; D unclear. The CDR3 runs 13 residues. The germline V gene has CDR1 GTSNPN and CDR2 SVGIG (reference sequence). V was shortened by 0 bases and J by 0 bases, with 5 bases between the two germline ends. CDR3 sequence reads: CAWSVHLNTEAFF. The CDR3 DNA reads TGTGCCTGGAGTGTACACCTGAACACTGAAGCTTTCTTT.